This T cell receptor beta chain was profiled in a study of beta chain features in type 1 diabetes. Overall study results and limits: Among patients with Type 1 diabetes, TCRB CDR3s were moderately but significantly shorter in every one of the four CD4+ subsets. The question left open here concerned HLA type influencing TCRB rearrangement. With patients and controls alike, PCR might favor shorter templates to an equal degree.

V lost 0 bases, J lost 3 bases, and 9 bases lay in between. The CDR3 consists of 14 residues. Per germline, CDR1 LGHNA and CDR2 YSLEER. Regarding this clone: What it binds is unknown.

What was sequenced were expressed TCRB transcripts, since all of the isolated RNA had been reverse transcribed. TCRdb's copy holds only in-frame clones and misses some; the assay was immunoSEQ multiplex PCR. Here the sample spans under 550,000 clones, roughly 11% being singletons. What was sequenced was naive CD4+ T cells from blood. This TCR was recovered from a young woman in good health. V usage is TRBV4-3 and J usage is TRBJ2-7; D may be TRBD1 (5 bases). The CDR3 protein is CASSQDTQGYEQYF. The CDR3 nucleotides read TGCGCCAGCAGCCAAGATACCCAGGGCTACGAGCAGTACTTC.